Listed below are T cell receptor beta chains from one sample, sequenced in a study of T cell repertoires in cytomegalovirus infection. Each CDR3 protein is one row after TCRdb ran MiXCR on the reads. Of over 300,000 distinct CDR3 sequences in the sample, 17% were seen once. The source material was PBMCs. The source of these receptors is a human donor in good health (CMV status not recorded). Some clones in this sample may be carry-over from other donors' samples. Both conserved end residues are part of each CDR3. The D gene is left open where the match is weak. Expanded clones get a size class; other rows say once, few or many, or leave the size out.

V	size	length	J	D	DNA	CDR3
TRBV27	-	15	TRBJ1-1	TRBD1	TGTGCCAGCAGTCCAGACAGGGTTACGAACACTGAAGCTTTCTTT	CASSPDRVTNTEAFF
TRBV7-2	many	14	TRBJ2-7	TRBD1	TGTGCCAGCAGCTTCAGGCGGTCAGGGGGCGAGCAGTACTTC	CASSFRRSGGEQYF
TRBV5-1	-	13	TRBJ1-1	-	TGCGCCAGCAGTCTTAACCCGAACACTGAAGCTTTCTTT	CASSLNPNTEAFF
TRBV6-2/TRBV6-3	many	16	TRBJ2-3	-	TGTGCCAGCAGTTACTCGAAGATCGGGTCGCCAGATACGCAGTATTTT	CASSYSKIGSPDTQYF
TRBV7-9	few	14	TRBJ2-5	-	TGTGCCAGCAGCTTAATGACCGCACAAGAGACCCAGTACTTC	CASSLMTAQETQYF
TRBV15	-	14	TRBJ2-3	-	TGTGCCACCAGCAATTTACAGGGTACAGATACGCAGTATTTT	CATSNLQGTDTQYF
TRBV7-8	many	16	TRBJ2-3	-	TGTGCCAGCAGCTCCGAGGGGGTAGGGGGCACAGATACGCAGTATTTT	CASSSEGVGGTDTQYF
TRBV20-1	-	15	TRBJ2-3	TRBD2	TGCAGTGCTACAAAGCGGGGGGTTACCACAGATACGCAGTATTTT	CSATKRGVTTDTQYF
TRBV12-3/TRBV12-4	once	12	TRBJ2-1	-	TGTGCCAGCAGAGGGGACCGCAATGAGCAGTTCTTC	CASRGDRNEQFF
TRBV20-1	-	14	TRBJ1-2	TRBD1	TGCAGTGCTAGAACGTTACAGGGGGCGGATGGCTACACCTTC	CSARTLQGADGYTF
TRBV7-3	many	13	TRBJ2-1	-	TGTGCCAGCAGCTTAAATTTCGGGAGTGAGCAGTTCTTC	CASSLNFGSEQFF
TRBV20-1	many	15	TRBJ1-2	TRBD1	TGCAGTGCTAGATCCAACCGGGACAGGGACTATGGCTACACCTTC	CSARSNRDRDYGYTF
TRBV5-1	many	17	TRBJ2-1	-	TGCGCCAGCAGCTTGGCCACGGGGGGCGGCTCCTACAATGAGCAGTTCTTC	CASSLATGGGSYNEQFF
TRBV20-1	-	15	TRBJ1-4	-	TGCAGTGCTAGCCCCTGGACTTCGGCGGATGAAAAACTGTTTTTT	CSASPWTSADEKLFF
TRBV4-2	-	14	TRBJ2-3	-	TGTGCCAGCAGCCATGGGGGAGACACAGATACGCAGTATTTT	CASSHGGDTDTQYF
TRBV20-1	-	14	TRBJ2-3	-	TGCAGTGCTAGAGATCCCCAGAATACAGATACGCAGTATTTT	CSARDPQNTDTQYF
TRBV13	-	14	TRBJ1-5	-	TGTGCCAGCAGCGCATACGAGGGCAATCAGCCCCAGCATTTT	CASSAYEGNQPQHF
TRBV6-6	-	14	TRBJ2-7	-	TGTGCCAGCAGCGGCCAGGAAACCGTTACGGCGCAGTACTTC	CASSGQETVTAQYF
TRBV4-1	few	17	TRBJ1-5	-	TGCGCCAGCAGCCAAGTTATGCGACTCCCAAAAAATCAGCCCCAGCATTTT	CASSQVMRLPKNQPQHF
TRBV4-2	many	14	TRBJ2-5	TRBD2	TGTGCCAGCAGCCTAGGGACTAGCCTTGAGACCCAGTACTTC	CASSLGTSLETQYF
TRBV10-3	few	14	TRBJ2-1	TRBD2	TGTGCCATTGCCGGGGGGACTTACTACAATGAGCAGTTCTTC	CAIAGGTYYNEQFF
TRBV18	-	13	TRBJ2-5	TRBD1	TGTGCCAGCTCACCTCGGGACAGAGAGACCCAGTACTTC	CASSPRDRETQYF
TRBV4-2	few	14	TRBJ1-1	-	TGTGCCAGCAGCACCCGGGGCCTGAACACTGAAGCTTTCTTT	CASSTRGLNTEAFF
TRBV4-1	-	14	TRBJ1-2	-	TGCGCCAGCAGCCAACAAGACGGGAGCTATGGCTACACCTTC	CASSQQDGSYGYTF
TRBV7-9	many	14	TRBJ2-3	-	TGTGCCAGCAGCTTAGACACGGGGGCGGATACGCAGTATTTT	CASSLDTGADTQYF
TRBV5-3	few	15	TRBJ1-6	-	TGTGCCAGCAGCTTGGGCGACGCGGATAATTCACCCCTCCACTTT	CASSLGDADNSPLHF
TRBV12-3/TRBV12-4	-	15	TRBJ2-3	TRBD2	TGTGCCAGCAGTTTAAGGACTAGCGGGATAGATACGCAGTATTTT	CASSLRTSGIDTQYF
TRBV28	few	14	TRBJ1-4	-	TGTGCCAGCAGCGTACAGGGATTAAAAGAAAAACTGTTTTTT	CASSVQGLKEKLFF
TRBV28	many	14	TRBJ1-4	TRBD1	TGTGCCAGCAGTAGACAGGGGGCCGGCGAAAAACTGTTTTTT	CASSRQGAGEKLFF
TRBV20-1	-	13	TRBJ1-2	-	TGCAGTGCTAGAGATAATACAGGCTATGGCTACACCTTC	CSARDNTGYGYTF
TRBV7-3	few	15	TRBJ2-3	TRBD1	TGTGCCAGCAGCCCGGGACAGTTTAGCACAGATACGCAGTATTTT	CASSPGQFSTDTQYF
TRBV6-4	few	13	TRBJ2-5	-	TGTGCCAGCAGTTACGGAGGGGTAGAGACCCAGTACTTC	CASSYGGVETQYF
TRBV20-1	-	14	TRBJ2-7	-	TGCAGTGCTCCCCAGTCGGACTTATGGGACGAGCAGTACTTC	CSAPQSDLWDEQYF
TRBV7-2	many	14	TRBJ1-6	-	TGTGCCAGCAGTCAAAAGGAGTCCTATTCACCCCTCCACTTT	CASSQKESYSPLHF
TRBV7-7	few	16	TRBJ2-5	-	TGTGCTAGCAGCTTAAACCCCGCAGGGTTGAGAGAGACCCAGTACTTC	CASSLNPAGLRETQYF
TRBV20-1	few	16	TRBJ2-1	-	TGCAGTGCTAGGGTGCGGCGCGGAGGGGAAGTCAATGAGCAGTTCTTC	CSARVRRGGEVNEQFF
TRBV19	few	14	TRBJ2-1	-	TGTGCCAGCCAACCACCCAATCGACCCAATGAGCAGTTCTTC	CASQPPNRPNEQFF
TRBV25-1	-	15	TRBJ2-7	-	TGTGCCAGCAGTGATCCGGGACGGACCTCCTACGAGCAGTACTTC	CASSDPGRTSYEQYF
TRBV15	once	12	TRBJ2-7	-	TGTGCCACCAGTGGACAGTCCTACGAGCAGTACTTC	CATSGQSYEQYF
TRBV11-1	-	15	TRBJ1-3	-	TGTGCCAGCAGCCAAGACAGACTGAGGAGAAACACCATATATTTT	CASSQDRLRRNTIYF
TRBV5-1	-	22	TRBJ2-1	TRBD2	TGCGCCAGCAGCTTGGAGGGACTAGCGGGGGGCATACCACCTATAAACTACAATGAGCAGTTCTTC	CASSLEGLAGGIPPINYNEQFF
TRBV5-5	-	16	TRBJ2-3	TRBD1	TGTGCCAGCAGCCCGGACAGGGTGGTCCCCTCAGATACGCAGTATTTT	CASSPDRVVPSDTQYF